The rows below give T cell receptor beta chains drawn from one sample of a study of OX40 agonist ivuxolimab in advanced cancers. The assay was immunoSEQ multiplex PCR, and TCRdb's table has in-frame clones only and misses some. This sample has approximately 76,000 clones; 86% occur once, and the top ten carry just over 0.75%. This specimen was CD4+ or CD8+ T cells sorted from blood, taken in a trial of the OX40 agonist ivuxolimab. Source of these receptors: an adult with an advanced solid tumor such as melanoma, head and neck, liver or kidney cancer. CDR3s include the opening cysteine and the closing phenylalanine or tryptophan. D genes are given only for firm matches. Expanded clones are given a class, and other clones once, few, many or no size at all.

17	TRBV2	.	TRBJ2-7	TRBD2	TGTGCCAGCAGGATGGGAGGAGGCGGGGGGTTAACCTACGAGCAGTACTTC	CASRMGGGGGLTYEQYF
12	TRBV7-2	.	TRBJ1-3	.	TGTGCCAGCAGCTTCGGACAGTCTGCCATATATTTT	CASSFGQSAIYF
14	TRBV10-3	.	TRBJ2-7	.	TGTGCCATCAGTGAGTCGGAGTCCTCCTACGAGCAGTACTTC	CAISESESSYEQYF
15	TRBV7-9	.	TRBJ2-6	.	TGTGCCAGCAGCTCCTCCCACTCTGGGGCCAACGTCCTGACTTTC	CASSSSHSGANVLTF
13	TRBV2	.	TRBJ2-7	.	TGTGCCAGCGGGGGTCAGGGCCTTTACGAGCAGTACTTC	CASGGQGLYEQYF
16	TRBV6-6	.	TRBJ1-1	TRBD1	TGTGCCAGCACCGACAGGGGGCGTGGGTCAGCCACTGAAGCTTTCTTT	CASTDRGRGSATEAFF
15	TRBV9	once	TRBJ2-5	TRBD2	TGTGCCAGCAGCGTAATCTCGGGGGGGCCGGAGACCCAGTACTTC	CASSVISGGPETQYF
13	TRBV9	.	TRBJ2-1	TRBD1	TGTGCCAGCAGCGCCCTAGGGACAGGGGGCTCGTTCTTC	CASSALGTGGSFF
14	TRBV6-5	.	TRBJ2-5	TRBD2	TGTGCCAGCAGATTGACTAGCCTCCAAGGGACCCAGTACTTC	CASRLTSLQGTQYF
16	TRBV9	.	TRBJ2-3	.	TGTGCCAGCAGCCCCCGGTCGGCCCTTAGCACAGATACGCAGTATTTT	CASSPRSALSTDTQYF
12	TRBV7-2	.	TRBJ1-3	.	TGTGCCAGCAGCTCCCTGGGAAACACCATATATTTT	CASSSLGNTIYF
14	TRBV25-1	.	TRBJ1-6	.	TGTGCCACCACCGAAGGGAATTGGAATTCACCCCTCCACTTT	CATTEGNWNSPLHF
15	TRBV11-2	few	TRBJ1-4	.	TGTGCCAGCAGCCCGGGTGGACGGAGGGGTGAAAAACTGTTTTTT	CASSPGGRRGEKLFF
14	TRBV7-9	.	TRBJ2-7	.	TGTGCCAGCAGCCCCCGGGACAAATCCTACGAGCAGTACTTC	CASSPRDKSYEQYF
15	TRBV7-9	.	TRBJ2-3	.	TGTGCCAGCAGCTTTATGGCAGGTAGAGGGGATACGCAGTATTTT	CASSFMAGRGDTQYF
13	TRBV6-1	.	TRBJ2-5	.	TGTGCCAGCCTAACAGGGATACAAGAGACCCAGTACTTC	CASLTGIQETQYF
15	TRBV10-3	.	TRBJ2-1	.	TGTGCCCTCTCCACCTTCGAGGCGGGGTACAATGAGCAGTTCTTC	CALSTFEAGYNEQFF
16	TRBV4-1	.	TRBJ1-1	.	TGCGCCAGCAGCCAAGGGTGGGGGCGGGTGAACACTGAAGCTTTCTTT	CASSQGWGRVNTEAFF
14	TRBV6-5	once	TRBJ2-7	.	TGTGCCAGCAGGCCCCGCAGGGCCTCCTACGAGCAGTACTTC	CASRPRRASYEQYF
14	TRBV7-9	.	TRBJ1-1	.	TGTGCCAGCAGCTTGCTGACGGCTAACACTGAAGCTTTCTTT	CASSLLTANTEAFF
15	TRBV14	.	TRBJ2-2	.	TGTGCCAGCAGCCAAGAAGGAATGAGCACCGGGGAGCTGTTTTTT	CASSQEGMSTGELFF
15	TRBV19	.	TRBJ2-7	TRBD2	TGTGCCAGTAGTGCCTCTAGCGGGGGGGCCTACGAGCAGTACTTC	CASSASSGGAYEQYF
12	TRBV5-4	.	TRBJ1-2	.	TGTGCCAGCAGCTTCGAAGTCGACGGCTACACCTTC	CASSFEVDGYTF
12	TRBV6-1	.	TRBJ2-7	TRBD1	TGTGCCAGTCAGGGGGCTTCCTACGAGCAGTACTTC	CASQGASYEQYF
14	TRBV6-6	.	TRBJ2-6	.	TGTGCCAGCACCAGGGTCTCTGGGGCCAACGTCCTGACTTTC	CASTRVSGANVLTF
14	TRBV10-3	.	TRBJ1-2	TRBD1	TGTGCCATCAGTGAAGGGGGACAGAACTATGGCTACACCTTC	CAISEGGQNYGYTF
11	TRBV19	.	TRBJ2-1	TRBD1	TGTGCCAGTAGTATTGACAGGGTGCAGTTCTTC	CASSIDRVQFF
18	TRBV5-4	.	TRBJ2-4	.	TGTGCCAGCAGCTGGACCGGAGCCCAAGTTCCAGCCAAAAACATTCAGTACTTC	CASSWTGAQVPAKNIQYF
15	TRBV18	.	TRBJ2-2	.	TGTGCCAGCTCCCGCCGCCGGGAGTGGGACGGGGAGCTGTTTTTT	CASSRRREWDGELFF
13	TRBV29-1	.	TRBJ2-1	.	TGCAGCGGAACTACCGACGGATACAATGAGCAGTTCTTC	CSGTTDGYNEQFF
15	TRBV6-1	once	TRBJ1-6	.	TGTGCCAGCAGTGAAGTGGCAGGGCAAGATTCACCCCTCCACTTT	CASSEVAGQDSPLHF
16	TRBV19	.	TRBJ2-1	.	TGTGCCAGTAGTATTGTACGGCCGGCGTCCTACAATGAGCAGTTCTTC	CASSIVRPASYNEQFF
15	TRBV4-2	.	TRBJ2-3	TRBD2	TGTGCCAGCAGCCAAGATGAAGCGGGGCGGGGTACGCAGTATTTT	CASSQDEAGRGTQYF
15	TRBV6-4	few	TRBJ2-2	TRBD2	TGTGCCTCCCCCGCGGGGGGGCATGACACCGGGGAGCTGTTTTTT	CASPAGGHDTGELFF
16	TRBV2	few	TRBJ1-3	.	TGTGCCAGCAGTGAAGCGCTTACACTGAACCGAAACACCATATATTTT	CASSEALTLNRNTIYF
14	TRBV28	.	TRBJ2-7	.	TGTGCCAGCATCCAGAGGGGGGGAGAGTACGAGCAGTACTTC	CASIQRGGEYEQYF
12	TRBV6-1	.	TRBJ2-7	.	TGTGCCAGCAGTGACGGCGCAAACGAGCAGTACTTC	CASSDGANEQYF
14	TRBV27	.	TRBJ1-6	TRBD1	TGTGCCAGCAGTTTGCGACAGGGGGACTCACCCCTCCACTTT	CASSLRQGDSPLHF
15	TRBV2	few	TRBJ2-1	TRBD2	TGTGCCAGCAGTCGGTCCAGCGGGACTTTCAATGAGCAGTTCTTC	CASSRSSGTFNEQFF
18	TRBV4-3	few	TRBJ1-5	.	TGCGCCAGCAGCCAAGATTGGGGCAGCGGGGGTAGGGGAGAGCCCCAGCATTTT	CASSQDWGSGGRGEPQHF
14	TRBV19	.	TRBJ2-7	.	TGTGCCAGTTCAGACCGAATCGCCTCCTACGAGCAGTACTTC	CASSDRIASYEQYF
16	TRBV27	.	TRBJ1-4	TRBD1	TGTGCCAGCAGCCGGGACAGCGTCGCAGAGAGAGAAAAACTGTTTTTT	CASSRDSVAEREKLFF
17	TRBV7-9	.	TRBJ1-6	.	TGTGCCAGCAGCTTCTCTCTCACAGGCTCCTATAATTCACCCCTCCACTTT	CASSFSLTGSYNSPLHF
15	TRBV6-6	.	TRBJ1-5	.	TGTGCCAGCAGTTACGACGGGACCACTAATCAGCCCCAGCATTTT	CASSYDGTTNQPQHF
11	TRBV30	.	TRBJ2-3	.	TGTGCCTGGAGTGGAGGGGGTACGCAGTATTTT	CAWSGGGTQYF
15	TRBV27	.	TRBJ2-5	.	TGTGCCAGCAGTTTTGGCGGATCCATGGTTGAGACCCAGTACTTC	CASSFGGSMVETQYF
15	TRBV4-3	.	TRBJ2-2	.	TGCGCCAGCAGCCAAGGGGTATCGAACACCGGGGAGCTGTTTTTT	CASSQGVSNTGELFF
15	TRBV27	.	TRBJ1-5	.	TGTGCCAGCAGTTTCAGGGGTTATAGCAATCAGCCCCAGCATTTT	CASSFRGYSNQPQHF
14	TRBV6-1	once	TRBJ2-1	TRBD1	TGTGCCAGCAGTGAGACAGGGGACTACAATGAGCAGTTCTTC	CASSETGDYNEQFF
14	TRBV11-2	.	TRBJ1-5	.	TGTGCCAGCAGCTTAGCCCAAGGAATGTGGCCCCAGCATTTT	CASSLAQGMWPQHF
15	TRBV7-9	once	TRBJ1-2	TRBD1	TGTGCCAGCAGCTTATCGGGACAGAAAGTGCATGGCTACACCTTC	CASSLSGQKVHGYTF
14	TRBV7-9	once	TRBJ1-2	TRBD1	TGTGCCAGCAGCTTTTTCGCAGGGGGAAATGGCTACACCTTC	CASSFFAGGNGYTF
15	TRBV5-5	.	TRBJ1-4	TRBD1	TGTGCCAGCAGCTTGCGAGGGACAGGTTCCGAAAAACTGTTTTTT	CASSLRGTGSEKLFF
15	TRBV7-2	.	TRBJ1-2	.	TGTGCCAGCAGCATAACGGGAAGTAGCAACTATGGCTACACCTTC	CASSITGSSNYGYTF
13	TRBV7-6	.	TRBJ2-5	.	TGTGCCAGCAGCTGGACAGCCCAAGAGACCCAGTACTTC	CASSWTAQETQYF